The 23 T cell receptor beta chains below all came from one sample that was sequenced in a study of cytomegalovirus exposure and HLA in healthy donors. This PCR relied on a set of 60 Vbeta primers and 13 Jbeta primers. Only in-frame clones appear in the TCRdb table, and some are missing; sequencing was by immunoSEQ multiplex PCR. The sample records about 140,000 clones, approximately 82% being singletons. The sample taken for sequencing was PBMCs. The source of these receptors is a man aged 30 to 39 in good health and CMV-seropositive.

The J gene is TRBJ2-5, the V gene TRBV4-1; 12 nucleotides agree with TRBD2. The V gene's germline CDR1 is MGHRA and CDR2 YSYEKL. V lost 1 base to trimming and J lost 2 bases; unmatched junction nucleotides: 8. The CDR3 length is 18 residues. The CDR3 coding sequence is TGCGCCAGCAGCCAAGTAGAGACTAGCGGGGGCTTACAAGAGACCCAGTACTTC. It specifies CASSQVETSGGLQETQYF.

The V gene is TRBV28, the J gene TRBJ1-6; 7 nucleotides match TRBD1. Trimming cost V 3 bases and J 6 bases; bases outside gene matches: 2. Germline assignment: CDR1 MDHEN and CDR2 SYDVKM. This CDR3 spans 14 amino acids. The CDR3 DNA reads TGTGCCAGCAGTTTTTGGGACAGTAATTCACCCCTCCACTTT. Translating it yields CASSFWDSNSPLHF. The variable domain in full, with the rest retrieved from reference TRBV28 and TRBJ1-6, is DVKVTQSSRYLVKRTGEKVFLECVQDMDHENMFWYRQDPGLGLRLIYFSYDVKMKEKGDIPEGYSVSREKKERFSLILESASTNQTSMYLCASSFWDSNSPLHFGNGTRLTVT.

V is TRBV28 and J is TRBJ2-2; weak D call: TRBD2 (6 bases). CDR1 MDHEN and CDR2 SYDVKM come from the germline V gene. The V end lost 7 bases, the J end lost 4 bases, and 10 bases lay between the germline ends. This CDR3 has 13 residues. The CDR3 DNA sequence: TGTGCCAGCAAGCAGGGAGGCACCGGGGAGCTGTTTTTT. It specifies CASKQGGTGELFF.

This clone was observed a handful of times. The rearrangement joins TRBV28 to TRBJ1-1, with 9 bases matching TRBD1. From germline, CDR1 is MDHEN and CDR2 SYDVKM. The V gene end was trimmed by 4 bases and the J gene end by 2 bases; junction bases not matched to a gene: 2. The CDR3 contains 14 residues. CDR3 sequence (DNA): TGTGCCAGCAGTTACAGGGGGCTAAACACTGAAGCTTTCTTT. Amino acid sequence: CASSYRGLNTEAFF.

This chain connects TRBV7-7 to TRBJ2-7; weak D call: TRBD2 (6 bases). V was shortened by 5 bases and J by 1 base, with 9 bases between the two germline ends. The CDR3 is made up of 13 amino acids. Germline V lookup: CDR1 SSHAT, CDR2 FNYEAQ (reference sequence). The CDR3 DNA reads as TGTGCCAGCAGCACGGGACTTTCCTACGAGCAGTACTTC. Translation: CASSTGLSYEQYF.

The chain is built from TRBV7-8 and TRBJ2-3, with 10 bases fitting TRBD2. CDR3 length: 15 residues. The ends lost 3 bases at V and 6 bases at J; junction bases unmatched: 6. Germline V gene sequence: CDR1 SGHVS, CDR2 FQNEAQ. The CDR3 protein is CASSFSGGKQDTQYF. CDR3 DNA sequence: TGTGCCAGCAGCTTTAGCGGGGGGAAGCAGGATACGCAGTATTTT.

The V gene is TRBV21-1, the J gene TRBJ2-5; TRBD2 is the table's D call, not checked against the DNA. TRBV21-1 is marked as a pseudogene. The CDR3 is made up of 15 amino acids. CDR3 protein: CASSIPGGTQETQYF. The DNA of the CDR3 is TGTGCCAGCAGCATTCCCGGGGGGACCCAAGAGACCCAGTACTTC.

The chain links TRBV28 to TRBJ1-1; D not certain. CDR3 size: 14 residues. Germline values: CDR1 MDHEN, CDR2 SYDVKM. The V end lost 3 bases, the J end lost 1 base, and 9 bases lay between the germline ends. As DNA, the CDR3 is TGTGCCAGCAGTTTTGTACCAGAGAACACTGAAGCTTTCTTT. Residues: CASSFVPENTEAFF.

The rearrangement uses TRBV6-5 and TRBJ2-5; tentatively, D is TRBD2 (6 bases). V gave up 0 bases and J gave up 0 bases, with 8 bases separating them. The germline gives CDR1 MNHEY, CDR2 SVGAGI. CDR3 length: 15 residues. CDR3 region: CASSYSGGNQETQYF. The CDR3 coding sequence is TGTGCCAGCAGTTACTCTGGCGGGAACCAAGAGACCCAGTACTTC.

The CDR3 DNA reads TGCGCCAGCAGCAGGTTAGCGGGGGCCGGGGACACAGATACGCAGTATTTT. It encodes CASSRLAGAGDTDTQYF. V and J are TRBV5-1 and TRBJ2-3; 9 bases fit TRBD2. Germline V lookup: CDR1 SGHRS, CDR2 YFSETQ. J lost 2 bases, V lost 4 bases, and 11 bases had no gene match. The CDR3 spans 17 residues.

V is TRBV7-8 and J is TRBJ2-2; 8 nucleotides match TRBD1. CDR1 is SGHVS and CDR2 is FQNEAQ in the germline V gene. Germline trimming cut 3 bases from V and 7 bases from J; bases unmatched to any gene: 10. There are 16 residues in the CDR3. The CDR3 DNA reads TGTGCCAGCAGCTTGGACCGGACAGGGTATGACGGGGAGCTGTTTTTT. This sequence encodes CASSLDRTGYDGELFF.

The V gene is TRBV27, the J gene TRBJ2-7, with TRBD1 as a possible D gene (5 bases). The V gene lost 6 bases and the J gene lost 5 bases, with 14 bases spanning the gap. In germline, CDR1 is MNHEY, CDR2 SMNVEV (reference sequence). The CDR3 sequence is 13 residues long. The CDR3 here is CASSPTVLHEQYF. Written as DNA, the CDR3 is TGTGCCAGCAGCCCGACAGTACTCCACGAGCAGTACTTC.

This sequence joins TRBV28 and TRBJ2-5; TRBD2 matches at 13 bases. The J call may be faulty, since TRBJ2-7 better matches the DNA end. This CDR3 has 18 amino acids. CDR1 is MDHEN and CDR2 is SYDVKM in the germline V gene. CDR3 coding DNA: TGTGCCAGCAGAATATGGTCACTAGCGGGAGGGAGCTCCTACGAGCAGTACTTC. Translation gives CASRIWSLAGGSSYEQYF.

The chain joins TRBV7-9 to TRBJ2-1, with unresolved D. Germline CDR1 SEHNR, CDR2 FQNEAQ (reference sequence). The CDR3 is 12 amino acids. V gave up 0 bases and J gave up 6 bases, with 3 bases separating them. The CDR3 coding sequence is TGTGCCAGCAGCTTAGCCATCAATGAGCAGTTCTTC. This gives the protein CASSLAINEQFF.

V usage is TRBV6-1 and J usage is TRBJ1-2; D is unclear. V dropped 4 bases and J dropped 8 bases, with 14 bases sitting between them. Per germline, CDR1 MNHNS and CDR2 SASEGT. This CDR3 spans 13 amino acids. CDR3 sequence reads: CASSGETSSGYTF. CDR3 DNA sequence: TGTGCCAGCAGTGGGGAGACAAGCTCGGGCTACACCTTC.

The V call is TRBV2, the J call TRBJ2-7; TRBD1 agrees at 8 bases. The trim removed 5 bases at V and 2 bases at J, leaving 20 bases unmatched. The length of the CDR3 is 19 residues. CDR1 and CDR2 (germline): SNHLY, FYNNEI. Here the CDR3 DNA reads TGTGCCAGCAGTCTCCCCAGGAAAAACGACAGGGGATCAGCCTACGAGCAGTACTTC. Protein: CASSLPRKNDRGSAYEQYF. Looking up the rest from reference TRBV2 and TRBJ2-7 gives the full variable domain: EPEVTQTPSHQVTQMGQEVILRCVPISNHLYFYWYRQILGQKVEFLVSFYNNEISEKSEIFDDQFSVERPDGSNFTLKIRSTKLEDSAMYFCASSLPRKNDRGSAYEQYFGPGTRLTVT.

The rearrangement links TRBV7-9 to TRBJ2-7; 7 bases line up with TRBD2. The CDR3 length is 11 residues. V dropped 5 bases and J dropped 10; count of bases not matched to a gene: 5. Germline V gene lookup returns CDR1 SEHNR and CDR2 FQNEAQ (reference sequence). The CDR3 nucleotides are TGTGCCAGCAGCAGACTGGGACTACAGTACTTC. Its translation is CASSRLGLQYF.

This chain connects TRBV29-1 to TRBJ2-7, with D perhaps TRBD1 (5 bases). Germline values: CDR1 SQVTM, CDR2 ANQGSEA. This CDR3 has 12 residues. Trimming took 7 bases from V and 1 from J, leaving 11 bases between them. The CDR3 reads CSAARGSYEQYF. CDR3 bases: TGCAGCGCTGCTAGGGGATCCTACGAGCAGTACTTC.

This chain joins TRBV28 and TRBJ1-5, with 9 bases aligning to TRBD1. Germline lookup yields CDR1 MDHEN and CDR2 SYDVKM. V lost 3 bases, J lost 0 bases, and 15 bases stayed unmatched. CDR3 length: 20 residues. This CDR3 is CASSFWGWGTGPFSNQPQHF. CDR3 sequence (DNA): TGTGCCAGCAGTTTTTGGGGGTGGGGGACAGGGCCCTTTAGCAATCAGCCCCAGCATTTT.

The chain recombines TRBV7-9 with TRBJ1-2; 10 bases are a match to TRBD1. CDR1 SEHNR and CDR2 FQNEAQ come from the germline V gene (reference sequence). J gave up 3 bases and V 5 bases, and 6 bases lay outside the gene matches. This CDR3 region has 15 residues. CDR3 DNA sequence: TGTGCCAGCAGCCCGTGGACAGGGGGGGACTATGGCTACACCTTC. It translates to CASSPWTGGDYGYTF.

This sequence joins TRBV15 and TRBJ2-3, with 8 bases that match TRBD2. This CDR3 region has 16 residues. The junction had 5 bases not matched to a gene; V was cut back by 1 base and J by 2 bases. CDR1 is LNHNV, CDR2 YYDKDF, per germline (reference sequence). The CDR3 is CATSRGQAGVTDTQYF. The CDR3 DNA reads TGTGCCACCAGCAGAGGGCAAGCGGGAGTCACAGATACGCAGTATTTT. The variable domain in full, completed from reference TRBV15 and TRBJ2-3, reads DAMVIQNPRYQVTQFGKPVTLSCSQTLNHNVMYWYQQKSSQAPKLLFHYYDKDFNNEADTPDNFQSRRPNTSFCFLDIRSPGLGDTAMYLCATSRGQAGVTDTQYFGPGTRLTVL.

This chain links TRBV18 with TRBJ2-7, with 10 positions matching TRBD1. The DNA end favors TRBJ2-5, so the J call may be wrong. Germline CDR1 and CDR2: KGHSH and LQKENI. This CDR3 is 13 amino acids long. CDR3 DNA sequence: TGTGCCAGCTCACCGGGACAGGGGGAGACCCAGTACTTC. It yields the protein CASSPGQGETQYF.

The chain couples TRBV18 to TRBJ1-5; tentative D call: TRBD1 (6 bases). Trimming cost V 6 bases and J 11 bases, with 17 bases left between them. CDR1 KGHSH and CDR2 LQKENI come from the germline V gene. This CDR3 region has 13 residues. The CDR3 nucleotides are TGTGCCAGCTCGCAGGGGCCCGGCTTGGCCCAGCATTTT. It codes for CASSQGPGLAQHF.